In this sample, the clone carrying this TCR beta chain turned up once. V dropped 4 bases and J dropped 2 bases, with 15 bases sitting between them. Germline-derived CDR1 and CDR2 are SGHAT and FQNNGV. This CDR3 comprises 15 residues. The protocol was immunoSEQ multiplex PCR, while the TCRdb copy is restricted to in-frame clones and leaves out a portion. The table includes about 130,000 clones, 91% detected once. This sample was included in a study of control samples from healthy donors and cancer patients. The sequenced sample consisted of blood. This receptor was identified in a man aged 18 to 29 in good health. The chain uses TRBV11-2 and TRBJ2-7; TRBD1 is a possible D gene (6 bases). CDR3 region: CASSSNREKTYEQYF. CDR3 coding DNA: TGTGCCAGCAGCTCTAACAGGGAGAAGACCTACGAGCAGTACTTC.